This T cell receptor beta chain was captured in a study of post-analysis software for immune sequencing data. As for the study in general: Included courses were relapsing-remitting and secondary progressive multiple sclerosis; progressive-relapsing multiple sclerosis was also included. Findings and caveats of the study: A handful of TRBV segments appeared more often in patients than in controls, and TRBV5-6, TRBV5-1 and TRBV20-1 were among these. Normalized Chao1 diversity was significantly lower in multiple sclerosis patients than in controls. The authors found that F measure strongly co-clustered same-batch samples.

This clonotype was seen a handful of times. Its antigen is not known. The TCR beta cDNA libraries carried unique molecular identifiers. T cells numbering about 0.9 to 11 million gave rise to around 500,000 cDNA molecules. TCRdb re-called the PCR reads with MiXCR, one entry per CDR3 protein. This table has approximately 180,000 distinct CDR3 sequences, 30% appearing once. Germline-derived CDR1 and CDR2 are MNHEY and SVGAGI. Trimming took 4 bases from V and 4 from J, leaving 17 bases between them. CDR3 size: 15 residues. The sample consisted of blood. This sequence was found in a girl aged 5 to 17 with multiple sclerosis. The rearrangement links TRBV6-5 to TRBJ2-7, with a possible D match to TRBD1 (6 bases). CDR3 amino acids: CASSCSGQGRYEQYF. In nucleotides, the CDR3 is TGTGCCAGCAGTTGCTCGGGACAAGGAAGGTACGAGCAGTACTTC.